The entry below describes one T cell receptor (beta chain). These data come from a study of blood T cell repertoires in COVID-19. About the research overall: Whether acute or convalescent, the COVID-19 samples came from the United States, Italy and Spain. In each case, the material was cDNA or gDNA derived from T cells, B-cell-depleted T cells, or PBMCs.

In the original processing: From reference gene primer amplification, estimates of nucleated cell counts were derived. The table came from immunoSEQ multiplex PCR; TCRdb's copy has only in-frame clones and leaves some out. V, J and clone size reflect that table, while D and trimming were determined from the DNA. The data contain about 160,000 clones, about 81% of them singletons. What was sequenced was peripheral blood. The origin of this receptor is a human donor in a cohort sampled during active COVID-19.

The CDR3 region has the DNA TGTGCCAGCAGTTCGCCGGACAGCGCGAACACCGGGGAGCTGTTTTTT. Protein: CASSSPDSANTGELFF. The genes are TRBV27 and TRBJ2-2, with TRBD1 as a possible D gene (6 bases). Germline lookup yields CDR1 MNHEY and CDR2 SMNVEV (reference sequence). The CDR3 is 16 amino acids. V was trimmed by 4 bases and J by 0 bases, leaving 12 bases between them.